This is a list of T cell receptor beta chains from one sample in a study of T cell clonotyping in hematopoietic cell transplantation. The method was immunoSEQ multiplex PCR; TCRdb's version includes in-frame clones alone and lacks a portion of them. The data show 6,500 to 9,500 clones, around 94% seen once. Sequenced material: peripheral blood mononuclear cells, taken 30 days after allogeneic stem cell transplant. The origin of the receptors is a male patient aged 55 to 69 who had an allogeneic stem cell transplant from an unrelated donor, so T cells may come from the graft donor. Some clones in this sample may be carry-over from other donors' samples. CDR3s include the opening cysteine and the closing phenylalanine or tryptophan. Each record gives: clone size, D gene, V gene, J gene, CDR3 protein, CDR3 DNA. D genes are given only for firm matches. Clone size appears in some rows only: once, few, many, or a class for an expanded clone.

size: -; D: TRBD1; V: TRBV19; J: TRBJ1-2; CDR3: CASSIYLLGGTVYGYTF; DNA: TGTGCCAGTAGTATATACTTACTGGGAGGGACAGTGTATGGCTACACCTTC
size: -; D: -; V: TRBV5-1; J: TRBJ2-7; CDR3: CASSLGVGVYEQYF; DNA: TGCGCCAGCAGCTTGGGAGTAGGGGTTTACGAGCAGTACTTC
size: -; D: -; V: TRBV4-3; J: TRBJ1-3; CDR3: CASSPTRGLRDSSSGNTIYF; DNA: TGCGCCAGCAGCCCGACCCGAGGCCTCCGGGACTCAAGCTCTGGAAACACCATATATTTT
size: -; D: -; V: TRBV4-1; J: TRBJ2-7; CDR3: CASRLLELMSYEQYF; DNA: TGCGCCAGCCGGTTACTGGAGCTGATGTCCTACGAGCAGTACTTC
size: once; D: -; V: TRBV19; J: TRBJ2-5; CDR3: CASSIWRETQYF; DNA: TGTGCCAGTAGTATTTGGCGGGAGACCCAGTACTTC
size: -; D: -; V: TRBV6-1; J: TRBJ2-5; CDR3: CASSEEGRGLQETQYF; DNA: TGTGCCAGCAGTGAAGAGGGCAGGGGCCTCCAAGAGACCCAGTACTTC
size: -; D: -; V: TRBV6-5; J: TRBJ1-2; CDR3: CASSRIGTPDGYTF; DNA: TGTGCCAGCAGTCGAATCGGGACTCCGGATGGCTACACCTTC
size: -; D: -; V: TRBV5-1; J: TRBJ1-3; CDR3: CASSLGQLALSGNTIYF; DNA: TGCGCCAGCAGCTTGGGACAGCTAGCTCTCTCTGGAAACACCATATATTTT
size: -; D: -; V: TRBV14; J: TRBJ1-1; CDR3: CASSQEDGITEAFF; DNA: TGTGCCAGCAGCCAAGAAGACGGAATCACTGAAGCTTTCTTT
size: -; D: -; V: TRBV7-9; J: TRBJ2-1; CDR3: CASSPGGDSRFNEQFF; DNA: TGTGCCAGCAGCCCCGGAGGGGACAGCCGCTTCAATGAGCAGTTCTTC
size: -; D: -; V: TRBV27; J: TRBJ2-5; CDR3: CASSSLAGSNEETQYF; DNA: TGTGCCAGCAGTTCTCTGGCAGGGTCAAATGAAGAGACCCAGTACTTC
size: -; D: TRBD2; V: TRBV9; J: TRBJ2-1; CDR3: CASSPLAHPYNEQFF; DNA: TGTGCCAGCTCTCCACTAGCGCACCCCTACAATGAGCAGTTCTTC
size: -; D: TRBD1; V: TRBV7-6; J: TRBJ1-1; CDR3: CASSLRGQPNTEAFF; DNA: TGTGCCAGCAGCTTGCGGGGACAGCCGAACACTGAAGCTTTCTTT
size: -; D: -; V: TRBV7-9; J: TRBJ1-2; CDR3: CASSRQLYGYTF; DNA: TGTGCCAGCAGCCGACAGCTCTATGGCTACACCTTC
size: few; D: -; V: TRBV6-5; J: TRBJ2-3; CDR3: CASRSQGDTQYF; DNA: TGTGCCAGCAGGAGTCAGGGGGATACGCAGTATTTT
size: -; D: -; V: TRBV11-2; J: TRBJ2-1; CDR3: CASSPGGDEQFF; DNA: TGTGCCAGCAGCCCGGGCGGAGATGAGCAGTTCTTC
size: -; D: TRBD1; V: TRBV5-8; J: TRBJ1-2; CDR3: CASSPRTGGFFYGYTF; DNA: TGTGCCAGCAGCCCCAGGACAGGGGGTTTTTTCTATGGCTACACCTTC
size: -; D: -; V: TRBV19; J: TRBJ1-1; CDR3: CASNVGLMNTEAFF; DNA: TGTGCCAGTAATGTCGGTCTCATGAACACTGAAGCTTTCTTT
size: -; D: TRBD1; V: TRBV7-9; J: TRBJ1-1; CDR3: CASSFRGGTEAFF; DNA: TGTGCCAGCAGCTTCAGGGGGGGGACTGAAGCTTTCTTT
size: -; D: -; V: TRBV7-3; J: TRBJ1-1; CDR3: CASSLRRQAEAFF; DNA: TGTGCCAGCAGCCTGAGACGACAGGCCGAAGCTTTCTTT
size: -; D: -; V: TRBV6-5; J: TRBJ1-4; CDR3: CASKDLGEKLFF; DNA: TGTGCCAGCAAGGACCTAGGTGAAAAACTGTTTTTT
size: -; D: -; V: TRBV7-9; J: TRBJ2-1; CDR3: CASSELGNEQFF; DNA: TGTGCCAGCAGCGAACTGGGCAATGAGCAGTTCTTC
size: -; D: -; V: TRBV30; J: TRBJ1-1; CDR3: CAWSVGMNTEAFF; DNA: TGTGCCTGGAGCGTAGGGATGAACACTGAAGCTTTCTTT
size: -; D: TRBD2; V: TRBV19; J: TRBJ2-3; CDR3: CASSPQGLAGGLSDTQYF; DNA: TGTGCCAGTAGCCCGCAGGGACTAGCGGGAGGCTTGTCAGATACGCAGTATTTT
size: once; D: TRBD1; V: TRBV10-3; J: TRBJ1-2; CDR3: CAIKGDSNYGYTF; DNA: TGTGCCATCAAGGGGGACAGTAACTATGGCTACACCTTC
size: -; D: TRBD2; V: TRBV27; J: TRBJ2-3; CDR3: CASSLWAGLEIDTQYF; DNA: TGTGCCAGCAGTTTATGGGCGGGACTAGAGATAGATACGCAGTATTTT
size: once; D: -; V: TRBV5-8; J: TRBJ2-7; CDR3: CASRMGAYEQYF; DNA: TGTGCCAGCAGGATGGGAGCCTACGAGCAGTACTTC
size: -; D: TRBD2; V: TRBV19; J: TRBJ2-2; CDR3: CASTTSGRDRRLFF; DNA: TGTGCCAGTACGACTAGCGGGAGGGATCGCCGGCTGTTTTTT
size: -; D: -; V: TRBV19; J: TRBJ1-1; CDR3: CASTMDLEAFF; DNA: TGTGCCAGTACGATGGACCTAGAAGCTTTCTTT
size: -; D: TRBD2; V: TRBV7-2; J: TRBJ2-7; CDR3: CASTPRGGYDEQYF; DNA: TGTGCCAGCACCCCACGGGGGGGTTACGACGAGCAGTACTTC
size: -; D: -; V: TRBV7-9; J: TRBJ2-3; CDR3: CAEDGALSTDTQYF; DNA: TGTGCCGAAGACGGGGCGTTATCAACAGATACGCAGTATTTT
size: -; D: TRBD2; V: TRBV6-4; J: TRBJ2-3; CDR3: CASSDSLAGGPDTQYF; DNA: TGTGCCAGCAGTGACTCATTGGCGGGAGGGCCAGATACGCAGTATTTT
size: -; D: -; V: TRBV9; J: TRBJ2-1; CDR3: CASSTPPTLNEQFF; DNA: TGTGCCAGCAGCACACCCCCAACCCTCAATGAGCAGTTCTTC
size: -; D: TRBD2; V: TRBV6-5; J: TRBJ2-7; CDR3: CAIGREREQYF; DNA: TGTGCCATTGGGAGGGAGCGCGAGCAGTACTTC
size: -; D: -; V: TRBV7-6; J: TRBJ2-4; CDR3: CASSRDGYPGVTAKNIQYF; DNA: TGTGCCAGCAGCCGTGACGGGTACCCAGGGGTTACTGCCAAAAACATTCAGTACTTC
size: -; D: -; V: TRBV7-2; J: TRBJ1-5; CDR3: CASSLGTVSSRYSNQPQHF; DNA: TGTGCCAGCAGCTTAGGGACAGTGAGCTCCCGTTATAGCAATCAGCCCCAGCATTTT
size: -; D: TRBD2; V: TRBV6-4; J: TRBJ2-1; CDR3: CASSEGAGGPSEQFF; DNA: TGTGCCAGCAGTGAGGGTGCGGGAGGGCCAAGTGAGCAGTTCTTC
size: -; D: -; V: TRBV28; J: TRBJ1-2; CDR3: CASSLLGGAPYGYTF; DNA: TGTGCCAGCAGTTTATTGGGGGGCGCCCCGTATGGCTACACCTTC
size: -; D: TRBD1; V: TRBV7-9; J: TRBJ2-3; CDR3: CASSLSRGQADTQYF; DNA: TGTGCCAGCAGCTTATCCAGGGGGCAGGCAGATACGCAGTATTTT
size: -; D: -; V: TRBV6-6; J: TRBJ1-1; CDR3: CASSYKTAYEAFF; DNA: TGTGCCAGCAGCTACAAGACAGCATATGAAGCTTTCTTT
size: -; D: -; V: TRBV29-1; J: TRBJ2-7; CDR3: CSVEDIGDYEQYF; DNA: TGCAGCGTTGAAGATATAGGGGACTACGAGCAGTACTTC
size: few; D: TRBD1; V: TRBV9; J: TRBJ1-2; CDR3: CASATGTNYGYTF; DNA: TGTGCCAGTGCGACAGGGACTAACTATGGCTACACCTTC
size: -; D: -; V: TRBV6-1; J: TRBJ2-2; CDR3: CASSVMGGELFF; DNA: TGTGCCAGCAGTGTAATGGGCGGGGAGCTGTTTTTT
size: -; D: TRBD1; V: TRBV19; J: TRBJ1-5; CDR3: CASFPTGGGGNQPQHF; DNA: TGTGCCAGTTTCCCGACAGGGGGTGGGGGCAATCAGCCCCAGCATTTT
size: -; D: TRBD1; V: TRBV28; J: TRBJ1-3; CDR3: CASSLGQGGNTIYF; DNA: TGTGCCAGCAGTTTGGGACAGGGGGGAAACACCATATATTTT
size: -; D: -; V: TRBV9; J: TRBJ2-4; CDR3: CASSASGTAKNIQYF; DNA: TGTGCCAGCAGCGCCTCCGGGACAGCCAAAAACATTCAGTACTTC
size: -; D: TRBD1; V: TRBV18; J: TRBJ1-2; CDR3: CASSLGQAGYTF; DNA: TGTGCCAGCTCTCTCGGACAGGCTGGCTACACCTTC
size: -; D: -; V: TRBV19; J: TRBJ2-7; CDR3: CATMDSGTRYEQYF; DNA: TGTGCCACCATGGATTCCGGGACACGCTACGAGCAGTACTTC